Listed here are 22 T cell receptor beta chains from one sample, sequenced in a study of T cell repertoires in cytomegalovirus infection. No antigen is known for these receptors. TCRdb used MiXCR to reprocess the reads, holding one entry per CDR3 protein. Of about half a million distinct CDR3 sequences listed, 33% are singletons. The sequenced sample was cultured PBMCs, obtained from culture after CMV antigen stimulation. The source of these receptors is a human donor in good health (CMV status not recorded). Some clones in this sample may be carry-over from other donors' samples.

In this sample, this clonotype turned up many times. The CDR3 sequence is CASSIDRGETQYF. Written as DNA, the CDR3 is TGTGCCAGCAGCATAGACAGGGGGGAGACCCAGTACTTC. The V and J genes are TRBV7-2 and TRBJ2-5; 9 bases match TRBD1. Germline-derived CDR1 and CDR2 are SGHTA and FQGNSA. Trimming at V came to 5 bases and at J to 5 bases, leaving 3 bases not matched to a gene. CDR3 length: 13 residues.

V usage is TRBV7-6 and J usage is TRBJ2-7, with 14 bases matching TRBD2. J lost 4 bases, V lost 4 bases, and 6 bases had no gene match. Germline-derived CDR1 and CDR2 are SGHVS and FNYEAQ. CDR3 size: 16 residues. The CDR3 loop reads CASSSGTSGSEYEQYV. In nucleotides, the CDR3 is TGTGCCAGCAGCTCCGGGACTAGCGGGAGTGAGTACGAGCAGTACGTC.

The chain is built from TRBV18 and TRBJ1-1, with D maybe TRBD1 (6 bases). Germline lookup yields CDR1 KGHSH and CDR2 LQKENI. Trimming stripped 1 base from V and 4 bases from J, with 13 bases between. The CDR3 has 15 residues. CDR3 in amino acids: CASSPLWGQGTEAFF. The DNA of the CDR3 is TGTGCCAGCTCACCACTATGGGGGCAAGGCACTGAAGCTTTCTTT.

In this sample, this clonotype turned up many times. The DNA for the CDR3 is TGTGCCAGCAGCTTAGGTGGGACAGCCTCCCGGCCCATATATTTT. Its translation is CASSLGGTASRPIYF. J is TRBJ1-3 and V is TRBV7-2; 7 nucleotides align to TRBD1. The CDR3 sequence is 15 residues long. Germline loops: CDR1 SGHTA, CDR2 FQGNSA. V trimming: 1 base; J trimming: 11 bases; junction bases outside the gene matches: 11.

J is TRBJ2-1 and V is TRBV18; 12 bases are shared with TRBD2. The CDR3 extends over 16 amino acids. J gave up 7 bases and V 3 bases, and 7 bases lay outside the gene matches. From germline, CDR1 is KGHSH and CDR2 LQKENI. CDR3 nucleotide sequence: TGTGCCAGCTCACCTAACAGACTAGCGGGAGATAATGAGCAGTTCTTC. This encodes CASSPNRLAGDNEQFF.

V and J are TRBV11-3 and TRBJ1-1; 8 bases line up with TRBD1. Germline-derived CDR1 and CDR2 are SGHNT and YENEEA. The length of the CDR3 is 15 residues. V was pared by 4 bases and J by 2 bases, with 6 bases of the junction left unmatched. The CDR3 region is CASSSEDRVNTEAFF. In DNA form, the CDR3 reads TGTGCCAGCAGCTCAGAGGACAGGGTAAACACTGAAGCTTTCTTT.

The gene calls are TRBV11-2 and TRBJ2-1; 10 bases match TRBD2. Germline CDR1 SGHAT, CDR2 FQNNGV. This CDR3 has 17 residues. V dropped 6 bases and J dropped 4; count of bases not matched to a gene: 12. CDR3 sequence: CASRKPGGLAEYNEQFF. The CDR3 DNA sequence: TGTGCCAGCAGAAAACCGGGCGGACTAGCGGAGTACAATGAGCAGTTCTTC.

Only a few counts were recorded for this clonotype. The chain links TRBV11-1 to TRBJ2-7, with D unresolved. CDR3 length: 13 residues. Germline V lookup: CDR1 SGHAT, CDR2 FQDESV (reference sequence). Deletions cut 4 bases from V and 0 bases from J, with 7 bases between. The CDR3 DNA is TGTGCCAGCAGCTGGACGGACTCCTACGAGCAGTACTTC. Encoded protein: CASSWTDSYEQYF.

This clonotype was seen more than once but under ten times. The genes are TRBV18 and TRBJ1-1; D gene unclear. The CDR3 is made up of 13 amino acids. V lost 1 base to trimming and J lost 1 base, with 4 bases between them. The germline V gene has CDR1 KGHSH and CDR2 LQKENI. The CDR3: CASSPLENTEAFF. CDR3 bases: TGTGCCAGCTCACCACTGGAGAACACTGAAGCTTTCTTT.

This chain connects TRBV27 to TRBJ2-7; 10 bases match TRBD1. The V gene end was trimmed by 5 bases and the J gene end by 4 bases; junction bases not matched to a gene: 11. This CDR3 is 16 amino acids long. From germline, CDR1 is MNHEY and CDR2 SMNVEV (reference sequence). The CDR3 nucleotides read TGTGCCAGCAGTCCTATCAGGGACAGGGGTAAATACGAGCAGTACGTC. Translation gives CASSPIRDRGKYEQYV.

This clonotype showed up just a few times. DNA for the CDR3: TGTGCCATCAGTGACCCTCTAGCGAATCCGAACAATGAGCAGTTCTTC. It yields the protein CAISDPLANPNNEQFF. V and J are TRBV10-3 and TRBJ2-1, with a tentative D call TRBD2 (6 bases). The germline gives CDR1 ENHRY, CDR2 SYGVKD. V was shortened by 3 bases and J by 5 bases, with 17 bases between the two germline ends. CDR3 length: 16 residues.

Only a few counts were recorded for this clonotype. This sequence joins TRBV6-8 and TRBJ1-2, with 7 bases fitting TRBD1. The CDR3 is 16 amino acids. The trim removed 6 bases at V and 3 bases at J, leaving 13 bases unmatched. Germline V CDR1 and CDR2: MNHGY, SAAAGT. The CDR3 nucleotides read TGTGCCAGCAGCCCTACACAGGGGAAGGTTGACTATGGCTACACCTTC. This codes for CASSPTQGKVDYGYTF.

In its sample, this clonotype was seen a few times. The rearrangement uses TRBV7-2 and TRBJ1-2; 12 bases align to TRBD1. CDR1 and CDR2 (germline): SGHTA, FQGNSA. The trim removed 7 bases at V and 4 bases at J, leaving 13 bases unmatched. The CDR3 runs to 17 residues. CDR3 sequence reads: CASTTIGDRGRLYGYTF. The CDR3 bases are TGTGCCAGCACCACAATTGGGGACAGGGGGCGACTCTATGGCTACACCTTC. The variable domain in full, completed from reference TRBV7-2 and TRBJ1-2, reads GAGVSQSPSNKVTEKGKDVELRCDPISGHTALYWYRQSLGQGLEFLIYFQGNSAPDKSGLPSDRFSAERTGGSVSTLTIQRTQQEDSAVYLCASTTIGDRGRLYGYTFGSGTRLTVV.

This clonotype was seen a single time. Just one base apart from a much larger clone, this may be a read error. V is TRBV7-2 and J is TRBJ2-2; 10 bases align to TRBD2. Germline V gives CDR1 SGHTA, CDR2 FQGNSA. CDR3 size: 16 residues. The DNA of the CDR3 is TGTGCCAGCAGCTTAGGGTATAGCGGGAGGTCCGGGGTGCTGTTTTTT. This translates into CASSLGYSGRSGVLFF.

The V gene is TRBV9, the J gene TRBJ1-2; 9 positions match TRBD1. Germline trimming cut 3 bases from V and 3 bases from J; bases unmatched to any gene: 3. Germline V gives CDR1 SGDLS, CDR2 YYNGEE. There are 14 residues in the CDR3. Written as DNA, the CDR3 is TGTGCCAGCAGCGCCGGGACAGGGTACTATGGCTACACCTTC. Its translation is CASSAGTGYYGYTF.

The chain carries TRBV7-2 and TRBJ2-5, with D possibly called TRBD1 or TRBD2 (5 bases each). The germline CDR1 and CDR2 sequences are SGHTA and FQGNSA. This CDR3 region has 16 residues. V gave up 5 bases and J gave up 5 bases, with 21 bases separating them. The CDR3 nucleotides are TGTGCCAGCAGCCCCATTATTCGAGGGGCAGGGGAGACCCAGTACTTC. Translation gives CASSPIIRGAGETQYF.

This clonotype was seen only a few times. The rearrangement links TRBV5-6 to TRBJ1-6; 9 positions agree with TRBD1. Germline V gene sequence: CDR1 SGHDT, CDR2 YYEEEE. V lost 1 base and J lost 8; bases outside the gene matches: 13. The CDR3 length is 18 residues. CDR3 residues: CASSLRTGGDYMDSPLHF. DNA of the CDR3: TGTGCCAGCAGCTTGAGAACAGGGGGCGATTATATGGATTCACCCCTCCACTTT.

On this clonotype: This sequence may be a read error, since a much larger clone differs from it by one base. The rearrangement joins TRBV7-2 to TRBJ2-1, with 7 bases fitting TRBD2. CDR3 length: 16 residues. Losses at the gene ends were 4 bases for V and 2 bases for J; bases not matched to a gene: 8. CDR1 SGHTA and CDR2 FQGNSA come from the germline V gene. CDR3 region: CASSSGLLRAYNEQFF. Here the CDR3 DNA reads TGTGCCAGCAGCTCGGGACTACTCCGCGCCTACAATGAGCAGTTCTTC.

This clonotype came up once. The CDR3 loop reads CASNQREGSYNEQFF. CDR3 coding DNA: TGTGCCAGCAACCAGCGGGAGGGCTCCTACAATGAGCAGTTCTTC. The J gene is TRBJ2-1, the V gene TRBV7-7; 10 bases align to TRBD2. This CDR3 is built from 15 residues. In germline, CDR1 is SSHAT, CDR2 FNYEAQ (reference sequence). V lost 7 bases and J lost 0; bases outside the gene matches: 3.

This sequence joins TRBV6-2 or TRBV6-3 and TRBJ2-7, with unresolved D. CDR3 size: 11 residues. CDR1 is MNHEY, CDR2 SVGEGT, per germline. Between the trimmed V and J ends, which lost 5 bases and 3 bases, there was a span of 5 bases. The DNA of the CDR3 is TGTGCCAGCAGTCAAAACTACGAGCAGTACGTC. Translated: CASSQNYEQYV.

In its sample, this clonotype was seen a few times. This chain uses TRBV28 with TRBJ2-7, with 7 nucleotides matching TRBD2. From germline, CDR1 is MDHEN and CDR2 SYDVKM. J was trimmed by 2 bases and V by 4 bases; bases with no gene match: 8. This CDR3 is built from 15 residues. The CDR3 is CASSSRPGGTYEQYF. Written as DNA, the CDR3 is TGTGCCAGCAGTTCCCGGCCGGGAGGTACCTACGAGCAGTACTTC.

This clonotype was detected a few times. J is TRBJ2-7 and V is TRBV6-2 or TRBV6-3, with 15 bases lining up with TRBD2. Germline values: CDR1 MNHEY, CDR2 SVGEGT. CDR3 length: 17 residues. J gave up 4 bases and V 5 bases, and 9 bases lay outside the gene matches. CDR3 DNA: TGTGCCAGCAGTCCCGGACTAGCGGGAGGGCACTGGTACGAGCAGTACGTC. It yields the protein CASSPGLAGGHWYEQYV.